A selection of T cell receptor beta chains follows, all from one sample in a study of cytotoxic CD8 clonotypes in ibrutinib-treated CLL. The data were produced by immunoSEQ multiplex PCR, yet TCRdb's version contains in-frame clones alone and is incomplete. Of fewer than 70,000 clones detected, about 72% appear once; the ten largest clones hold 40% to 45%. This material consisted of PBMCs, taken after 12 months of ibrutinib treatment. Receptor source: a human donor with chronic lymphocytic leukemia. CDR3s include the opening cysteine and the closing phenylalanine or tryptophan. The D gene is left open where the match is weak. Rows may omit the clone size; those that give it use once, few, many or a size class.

CDR3nt: TGCGCCAGCAGCTCCCGGGGGGGAGAAGAGACCCAGTACTTC; CDR3aa: CASSSRGGEETQYF; j_gene: TRBJ2-5; abundance: few; d_gene: TRBD2; v_gene: TRBV5-1
CDR3nt: TGTGCCTGGAGTGTACCGAGGGGACTAGCGGCACCTGAGCAGTTCTTC; CDR3aa: CAWSVPRGLAAPEQFF; j_gene: TRBJ2-1; abundance: many; d_gene: TRBD2; v_gene: TRBV30
CDR3nt: TGCGCCAGCAGCCCCCCGGGACTAGCGAGCAATGAGCAGTTCTTC; CDR3aa: CASSPPGLASNEQFF; j_gene: TRBJ2-1; abundance: few; d_gene: TRBD2; v_gene: TRBV5-1
CDR3nt: TGTGCCAGCAGAAAAACGGGGGGGCCCCGCGAGCAGTACTTC; CDR3aa: CASRKTGGPREQYF; j_gene: TRBJ2-7; abundance: once; d_gene: TRBD2; v_gene: TRBV13
CDR3nt: TGCGCCAGCAGCCGCAGGACTTCTGCGGGTGGTGAAAAACTGTTTTTT; CDR3aa: CASSRRTSAGGEKLFF; j_gene: TRBJ1-4; abundance: .; d_gene: .; v_gene: TRBV4-3
CDR3nt: TGTGCCAGCAGTTTATTGGGACTAGCGGGAGCCACAGATACGCAGTATTTT; CDR3aa: CASSLLGLAGATDTQYF; j_gene: TRBJ2-3; abundance: .; d_gene: TRBD2; v_gene: TRBV28
CDR3nt: TGCGCCAGCAGCCCCACCGGGACTAGCGGGGTCGGGGAGCTGTTTTTT; CDR3aa: CASSPTGTSGVGELFF; j_gene: TRBJ2-2; abundance: .; d_gene: TRBD2; v_gene: TRBV4-1
CDR3nt: TGTGCCAGCAGTTTTGGACAGGGTTACGGCTACACCTTC; CDR3aa: CASSFGQGYGYTF; j_gene: TRBJ1-2; abundance: .; d_gene: TRBD1; v_gene: TRBV28
CDR3nt: TGCAGCGCTACGGTCCCCCCCAATGAGCAGTTCTTC; CDR3aa: CSATVPPNEQFF; j_gene: TRBJ2-1; abundance: .; d_gene: .; v_gene: TRBV29-1
CDR3nt: TGTGCCAGCAGCCGCCGTGGGGATAGCAATCAGCCCCAGCATTTT; CDR3aa: CASSRRGDSNQPQHF; j_gene: TRBJ1-5; abundance: .; d_gene: .; v_gene: TRBV6-5
CDR3nt: TGTGCCAGCAAAATGGAGGGGGCCCAGACCCAGTACTTC; CDR3aa: CASKMEGAQTQYF; j_gene: TRBJ2-5; abundance: .; d_gene: .; v_gene: TRBV6-5
CDR3nt: TGTGCCAGCAGTTTATCGACGGGGGTTCCCACCGGGGAGCTGTTTTTT; CDR3aa: CASSLSTGVPTGELFF; j_gene: TRBJ2-2; abundance: .; d_gene: .; v_gene: TRBV27
CDR3nt: TGTGCCAGCTCACCACCCGCGGGAGGAGGGGCCTACGAGCAGTACTTC; CDR3aa: CASSPPAGGGAYEQYF; j_gene: TRBJ2-7; abundance: .; d_gene: TRBD2; v_gene: TRBV18
CDR3nt: TGTGCCAGCAGCCCCACATCCACAGGGGGCATGAGGGACACCATATATTTT; CDR3aa: CASSPTSTGGMRDTIYF; j_gene: TRBJ1-3; abundance: .; d_gene: TRBD1; v_gene: TRBV7-2
CDR3nt: TGTGCCAGCAGCTTAGACAGGAGGCGCACTGAAGCTTTCTTT; CDR3aa: CASSLDRRRTEAFF; j_gene: TRBJ1-1; abundance: few; d_gene: .; v_gene: TRBV7-9
CDR3nt: TGCGCCAGCAGGGGAGACAGGGGGCACGGGGAGCTGTTTTTT; CDR3aa: CASRGDRGHGELFF; j_gene: TRBJ2-2; abundance: .; d_gene: TRBD1; v_gene: TRBV10-1
CDR3nt: TGTGCCAGCAGACCGGGACTAGCGGGAGACAATGAGCAGTTCTTC; CDR3aa: CASRPGLAGDNEQFF; j_gene: TRBJ2-1; abundance: .; d_gene: TRBD2; v_gene: TRBV2
CDR3nt: TGTGCCACCAGCAGGTACCAAGAGACCCAGTACTTC; CDR3aa: CATSRYQETQYF; j_gene: TRBJ2-5; abundance: .; d_gene: .; v_gene: TRBV15
CDR3nt: TGTGCCTGGACGACGGGACAGATGTCCTACGAGCAGTACTTC; CDR3aa: CAWTTGQMSYEQYF; j_gene: TRBJ2-7; abundance: .; d_gene: TRBD1; v_gene: TRBV30
CDR3nt: TGTGCCAGCAGCGGAGACAGGGGGTACGAGCAGTACTTC; CDR3aa: CASSGDRGYEQYF; j_gene: TRBJ2-7; abundance: .; d_gene: TRBD1; v_gene: TRBV9
CDR3nt: TGTGCCAGCAGTCCCGGGGACCGCTACAATGAGCAGTTCTTC; CDR3aa: CASSPGDRYNEQFF; j_gene: TRBJ2-1; abundance: .; d_gene: .; v_gene: TRBV28
CDR3nt: TGTGCCAGCACCTTGAAAGACAGGGGAGCCGAGCAGTACTTC; CDR3aa: CASTLKDRGAEQYF; j_gene: TRBJ2-7; abundance: few; d_gene: TRBD1; v_gene: TRBV6-1
CDR3nt: TGTGCCAGCAGTTACTCGACAGTATCTAATGAAAAACTGTTTTTT; CDR3aa: CASSYSTVSNEKLFF; j_gene: TRBJ1-4; abundance: .; d_gene: .; v_gene: TRBV6-5
CDR3nt: TGTGCCAGCAGTGAATGGTGGAACCCCTACGAGCAGTACTTC; CDR3aa: CASSEWWNPYEQYF; j_gene: TRBJ2-7; abundance: .; d_gene: .; v_gene: TRBV2
CDR3nt: TGTGCCAGCAGCCCCGCTAGCTCCGGGGAGCTGTTTTTT; CDR3aa: CASSPASSGELFF; j_gene: TRBJ2-2; abundance: .; d_gene: .; v_gene: TRBV5-4
CDR3nt: TGTGCCAGCAGTTTACAGGGCTACGAGCAGTACTTC; CDR3aa: CASSLQGYEQYF; j_gene: TRBJ2-7; abundance: .; d_gene: .; v_gene: TRBV28
CDR3nt: TGCAGCGTGAAGAAGACGGAGGGGCGCTACGAGCAGTACTTC; CDR3aa: CSVKKTEGRYEQYF; j_gene: TRBJ2-7; abundance: .; d_gene: .; v_gene: TRBV29-1
CDR3nt: TGCAGTGCTAGTCCGAAAGTCGAGCAGTACTTC; CDR3aa: CSASPKVEQYF; j_gene: TRBJ2-7; abundance: .; d_gene: .; v_gene: TRBV20-1
CDR3nt: TGTGCCAGCAGTTACTCGGAGCTTAACACTGAAGCTTTCTTT; CDR3aa: CASSYSELNTEAFF; j_gene: TRBJ1-1; abundance: .; d_gene: .; v_gene: TRBV6-5
CDR3nt: TGTGCCAGCAGCTTGGGACAGGGAGGAACCGGGGAGCTGTTTTTT; CDR3aa: CASSLGQGGTGELFF; j_gene: TRBJ2-2; abundance: few; d_gene: .; v_gene: TRBV5-4
CDR3nt: TGTGCCAGCAGCTTAACGGGACAGGGGACTAGCACAGATACGCAGTATTTT; CDR3aa: CASSLTGQGTSTDTQYF; j_gene: TRBJ2-3; abundance: .; d_gene: TRBD1; v_gene: TRBV7-3
CDR3nt: TGTGCCAGCAGTTTAGCCGGGACAGGGGTCTACGAGCAGTACTTC; CDR3aa: CASSLAGTGVYEQYF; j_gene: TRBJ2-7; abundance: .; d_gene: TRBD1; v_gene: TRBV6-6
CDR3nt: TGTGCCAGCAGCTTCGACAGGTGGTCCTACGAGCAGTACTTC; CDR3aa: CASSFDRWSYEQYF; j_gene: TRBJ2-7; abundance: .; d_gene: .; v_gene: TRBV5-4
CDR3nt: TGTGCCATCAGTGAACCAGGGGGATCGGCCCGCTCGAGGTGGGGTGAGCAGTTCTTC; CDR3aa: CAISEPGGSARSRWGEQFF; j_gene: TRBJ2-1; abundance: .; d_gene: TRBD1; v_gene: TRBV10-3
CDR3nt: TGTGCCAGCAGCTTAGGACCCCAGGGCGAGCAGTACTTC; CDR3aa: CASSLGPQGEQYF; j_gene: TRBJ2-7; abundance: .; d_gene: .; v_gene: TRBV7-3
CDR3nt: TGCGCCAGCAGCCTCCGGGTAGGCTCTGGGGCCAACGTCCTGACTTTC; CDR3aa: CASSLRVGSGANVLTF; j_gene: TRBJ2-6; abundance: .; d_gene: .; v_gene: TRBV5-1
CDR3nt: TGTGCCAGCAGCACACGCGGGGGGGGCTACAATGAGCAGTTCTTC; CDR3aa: CASSTRGGGYNEQFF; j_gene: TRBJ2-1; abundance: .; d_gene: TRBD2; v_gene: TRBV4-2
CDR3nt: TGTGCCAGCAGCCAATTACAGGCCAATCAGCCCCAGCATTTT; CDR3aa: CASSQLQANQPQHF; j_gene: TRBJ1-5; abundance: .; d_gene: .; v_gene: TRBV6-6
CDR3nt: TGTGCCAGCAGCTTAGCCAGGGGGCTGGAAAAACTGTTTTTT; CDR3aa: CASSLARGLEKLFF; j_gene: TRBJ1-4; abundance: .; d_gene: TRBD1; v_gene: TRBV7-9
CDR3nt: TGTGCCAGCTCAAATCAGGGGGGCAGCCTTATCAGCTCCTACAATGAGCAGTTCTTC; CDR3aa: CASSNQGGSLISSYNEQFF; j_gene: TRBJ2-1; abundance: few; d_gene: .; v_gene: TRBV7-9
CDR3nt: TGCGCCAGCAGTCCCGGGACTAGCGGGACCAACACCGGGGAGCTGTTTTTT; CDR3aa: CASSPGTSGTNTGELFF; j_gene: TRBJ2-2; abundance: once; d_gene: TRBD2; v_gene: TRBV5-1
CDR3nt: TGTGCCAGCAGCAAACTAGGGACTAGCACAGATACGCAGTATTTT; CDR3aa: CASSKLGTSTDTQYF; j_gene: TRBJ2-3; abundance: few; d_gene: .; v_gene: TRBV28
CDR3nt: TGTGCCAGCAGCCCTGGAACTAACTATGGCTACACCTTC; CDR3aa: CASSPGTNYGYTF; j_gene: TRBJ1-2; abundance: .; d_gene: .; v_gene: TRBV7-8
CDR3nt: TGTGCCAGCAGTGTAGAGACTAGCGGCTACGAGCAGTACTTC; CDR3aa: CASSVETSGYEQYF; j_gene: TRBJ2-7; abundance: .; d_gene: TRBD2; v_gene: TRBV2
CDR3nt: TGCGCCAGCAGCACCGGGACAGGGCGCTACGAGCAGTACTTC; CDR3aa: CASSTGTGRYEQYF; j_gene: TRBJ2-7; abundance: few; d_gene: TRBD1; v_gene: TRBV5-1
CDR3nt: TGTGCCAGTAGGTCAGGGGGCCATGGCACAGATACGCAGTATTTT; CDR3aa: CASRSGGHGTDTQYF; j_gene: TRBJ2-3; abundance: .; d_gene: TRBD1; v_gene: TRBV19
CDR3nt: TGTGCCAGCAGCGTCGCCTTAAGAGCTAACTATGGCTACACCTTC; CDR3aa: CASSVALRANYGYTF; j_gene: TRBJ1-2; abundance: .; d_gene: .; v_gene: TRBV9
CDR3nt: TGTGCCAGCAGCTTAACGTCTGCCCCCACAGATACGCAGTATTTT; CDR3aa: CASSLTSAPTDTQYF; j_gene: TRBJ2-3; abundance: .; d_gene: .; v_gene: TRBV7-3
CDR3nt: TGCGCCAGCAGCCAACCCGGGACTAGCGGCACCTACGAGCAGTACTTC; CDR3aa: CASSQPGTSGTYEQYF; j_gene: TRBJ2-7; abundance: .; d_gene: TRBD2; v_gene: TRBV4-1
CDR3nt: TGCGCCAGCAGCCAAGAGCACAGGTCGAACACCGGGGAGCTGTTTTTT; CDR3aa: CASSQEHRSNTGELFF; j_gene: TRBJ2-2; abundance: .; d_gene: .; v_gene: TRBV4-3
CDR3nt: TGCGCCAGCAGCTTGGCCGGGTCCGATACGCAGTATTTT; CDR3aa: CASSLAGSDTQYF; j_gene: TRBJ2-3; abundance: few; d_gene: .; v_gene: TRBV5-1